This TCR beta chain was recorded in a study of blood T cell repertoires in COVID-19. About the study: Spain, Italy and the United States supplied samples that represented acute and convalescent COVID-19. From T cells, B-cell-depleted T cells, or PBMCs came the material, which was cDNA or gDNA.

TCRdb's table, derived via immunoSEQ multiplex PCR, lists solely in-frame clones and lacks some. The sample has fewer than 25,000 clones; about 90% are singletons. The source is a human donor with active COVID-19. The donor label of this sample is uncertain. What was sequenced was peripheral blood.

The CDR3 DNA is TGTGCCAGCAGTCCCCGGACAGTGAACACCGGGGAGCTGTTTTTT. It translates to CASSPRTVNTGELFF. This chain connects TRBV27 to TRBJ2-2; D is possibly TRBD1 (6 bases). The CDR3 consists of 15 residues. CDR1 is MNHEY and CDR2 is SMNVEV in the germline V gene (reference sequence). Trimming removed 5 bases at V and 1 base at J, with 11 bases between.